Below, 25 T cell receptor beta chains from the same sample are listed, as sequenced in a study of shared clonotypes between healthy human individuals. Here immunoSEQ multiplex PCR was the method, and the copy in TCRdb shows in-frame clones only, minus some. The table has 300,000 or so clones, around 74% seen once; the top ten hold around a tenth. Sequencing was performed on memory CD4+ T cells sorted from blood. This sample's subset: CD45RA-negative fraction. Receptors originate from a young man in good health.

This sequence joins TRBV6-8 and TRBJ2-7, with D unclear. With 8 bases removed from V and 3 bases from J, the gap between germline ends came to 26 bases. Germline loops: CDR1 MNHGY, CDR2 SAAAGT. The CDR3 loop spans 17 amino acids. The CDR3 spells CASRAETPLKICYEQYF. The DNA of the CDR3 is TGTGCCAGCCGGGCCGAGACTCCACTTAAAATCTGCTACGAGCAGTACTTC.

The chain carries TRBV28 and TRBJ2-3; 7 bases match TRBD1. This CDR3 is 15 amino acids long. Germline loops: CDR1 MDHEN, CDR2 SYDVKM. With V trimmed by 8 bases and J by 4 bases, 12 bases remained unmatched. The CDR3 loop reads CASVTLRGRADTQYF. CDR3 nucleotides: TGTGCCAGCGTTACCTTAAGGGGGCGTGCAGATACGCAGTATTTT. Supplemented by reference TRBV28 and TRBJ2-3, the full variable domain reads DVKVTQSSRYLVKRTGEKVFLECVQDMDHENMFWYRQDPGLGLRLIYFSYDVKMKEKGDIPEGYSVSREKKERFSLILESASTNQTSMYLCASVTLRGRADTQYFGPGTRLTVL.

This sequence joins TRBV4-3 and TRBJ2-2; D is unclear. CDR3 length: 15 amino acids. Germline-derived CDR1 and CDR2 are LGHNA and YSLEER. V lost 0 bases, J lost 8 bases, and 13 bases lay in between. The CDR3 is CASSQEEKYSGELFF. The DNA of the CDR3 is TGCGCCAGCAGCCAAGAGGAAAAATACTCTGGGGAGCTGTTTTTT.

The CDR3 DNA reads as TGTGCCAGCAGACAGCAGAGGGGCCTGAGAAGGACCCAGTACTTC. It codes for CASRQQRGLRRTQYF. V gene TRBV6-1 combines with J gene TRBJ2-5; either TRBD1 or TRBD2 may supply D (5 bases each). The CDR3 is made up of 15 amino acids. The germline V gene has CDR1 MNHNS and CDR2 SASEGT. Trimming removed 6 bases from V and 7 bases from J, with 21 bases in between.

The chain recombines TRBV7-2 with TRBJ1-2, with a tentative D call TRBD1 (6 bases). Trimming stripped 0 bases from V and 5 bases from J, with 16 bases between. This CDR3 is built from 16 residues. Germline CDR1 SGHTA, CDR2 FQGNSA. CDR3 sequence reads: CASSLARAGEGYGYTF. For the CDR3, the DNA is TGTGCCAGCAGCTTAGCGCGGGCAGGGGAGGGGTATGGCTACACCTTC.

This clone has at least ten counts. V usage is TRBV5-1 and J usage is TRBJ2-3; a weak D match, TRBD2 (5 bases). Trimming pared 0 bases from V and 4 bases from J, leaving 9 bases between. This CDR3 is built from 14 residues. Germline lookup yields CDR1 SGHRS and CDR2 YFSETQ. The CDR3 region has the DNA TGCGCCAGCAGCTTGGATGCGGGCGCAGATACGCAGTATTTT. It yields the protein CASSLDAGADTQYF.

This chain uses TRBV25-1 with TRBJ2-3; TRBD1 might be the D (6 bases). The germline V gene encodes CDR1 MGHDK and CDR2 SYGVNS. The germline V and J ends were trimmed by 10 bases and 5 bases, with 19 bases remaining between them. The CDR3 is 14 amino acids. The CDR3, as DNA: TGTGCCACCTCTCCACAGGGTTTTGAAGATACGCAGTATTTT. Translating it yields CATSPQGFEDTQYF.

This chain connects TRBV7-2 to TRBJ2-7; 9 bases line up with TRBD1. CDR3 length: 14 residues. With 5 bases clipped from V and 12 bases from J, the junction kept 14 bases outside the gene matches. The germline V gene encodes CDR1 SGHTA and CDR2 FQGNSA. Here the CDR3 reads CASSPGGTGNIRYF. The DNA for the CDR3 is TGTGCCAGCAGCCCAGGGGGGACAGGGAATATTCGGTACTTC.

This clone was detected only once. This sequence joins TRBV7-2 and TRBJ2-3; no clear D. Germline-derived CDR1 and CDR2 are SGHTA and FQGNSA. This CDR3 is 12 amino acids long. The V and J ends lost 4 bases and 5 bases respectively, with 7 bases between them. The CDR3 sequence: CASSSSLDTQYF. CDR3 in DNA: TGTGCCAGCAGCTCCTCCCTAGATACGCAGTATTTT. Full variable domain (outside the CDR3, taken from reference TRBV7-2 and TRBJ2-3): GAGVSQSPSNKVTEKGKDVELRCDPISGHTALYWYRQSLGQGLEFLIYFQGNSAPDKSGLPSDRFSAERTGGSVSTLTIQRTQQEDSAVYLCASSSSLDTQYFGPGTRLTVL.

The chain is built from TRBV6-1 and TRBJ1-2, with a tentative D call TRBD1 (5 bases). V gave up 2 bases and J gave up 3 bases, with 13 bases separating them. CDR1 MNHNS and CDR2 SASEGT come from the germline V gene. This CDR3 has 15 residues. The DNA for the CDR3 is TGTGCCAGCAGTGAAAGTTGGAGGACACACTATGGCTACACCTTC. It translates to CASSESWRTHYGYTF.

This clone was picked up one time. One end of the junction fails to match germline, which may point to a read error. The chain uses TRBV7-2 and TRBJ2-2; 8 bases are shared with TRBD2. Germline V gives CDR1 SGHTA, CDR2 FQGNSA. This CDR3 is 16 amino acids long. CDR3 bases: TGTGCCAGCAGCCTAGCCGGGACTAGTAACACCGGGGAGCTGTTTTTT. Translating it yields CASSLAGTSNTGELFF.

The chain joins TRBV7-8 to TRBJ1-5; a weak D match, TRBD1 (5 bases). The CDR3 is 12 residues long. V was trimmed by 3 bases and J by 6 bases, leaving 6 bases between them. Germline V gene sequence: CDR1 SGHVS, CDR2 FQNEAQ. CDR3 bases: TGTGCCAGCAGCTTGGGGGGTCAGCCCCAGCATTTT. It translates to CASSLGGQPQHF.

V gene TRBV6-4 combines with J gene TRBJ2-1, with D possibly being TRBD2 (6 bases). From germline, CDR1 is MRHNA and CDR2 SNTAGT. V lost 6 bases and J 0 bases, leaving 18 bases between the germline ends. The CDR3 has 17 amino acids. The CDR3 region is CASSPWGGGSSYNEQFF. Here the CDR3 DNA reads TGTGCCAGCAGCCCTTGGGGCGGAGGGAGCTCCTACAATGAGCAGTTCTTC.

This clone has only a few counts. One junction end does not reproduce the germline sequence, and a read error may be involved. The chain links TRBV16 to TRBJ2-2; possible D gene TRBD1, 5 bases. From germline, CDR1 is KGHSY and CDR2 FQNENV. The CDR3 loop spans 14 amino acids. This chain's CDR3 is CASTQAGSTGELFF. The CDR3 DNA reads as TGTGCCAGCACCCAAGCAGGGTCCACCGGGGAGCTGTTTTTT.

The V and J genes are TRBV7-8 and TRBJ1-5; D remains ambiguous. Per the germline V gene, CDR1 is SGHVS and CDR2 is FQNEAQ. The V gene lost 2 bases and the J gene lost 2 bases, with 10 bases spanning the gap. This CDR3 is built from 15 residues. The CDR3 region is CASSLSGFGNQPQHF. The CDR3 nucleotides read TGTGCCAGCAGCTTATCGGGGTTTGGCAATCAGCCCCAGCATTTT.

This clone was recorded a few times. One base separates it from a far larger clone, so it is likely a read error. The J gene is TRBJ2-2, the V gene TRBV6-4, with TRBD1 identical over 9 bases. J gave up 3 bases and V 4 bases, and 0 bases lay outside the gene matches. Germline CDR1 reads MRHNA; CDR2 reads SNTAGT. This CDR3 is built from 14 residues. The CDR3 protein is CASSGTGDTGELFF. As DNA, the CDR3 is TGTGCCAGCAGTGGGACAGGGGACACCGGGGAGCTGTTTTTT.

The chain is built from TRBV27 and TRBJ2-6; D may be TRBD1 (5 bases). The CDR3 runs 19 residues. V lost 0 bases and J lost 2, with 17 bases in between. Germline values: CDR1 MNHEY, CDR2 SMNVEV (reference sequence). CDR3 region: CASSLSPRPSTAGANVLTF. The DNA of the CDR3 is TGTGCCAGCAGTTTATCTCCGCGGCCCTCGACAGCTGGGGCCAACGTCCTGACTTTC. Together with reference TRBV27 and TRBJ2-6, the CDR3 gives the full variable domain: EAQVTQNPRYLITVTGKKLTVTCSQNMNHEYMSWYRQDPGLGLRQIYYSMNVEVTDKGDVPEGYKVSRKEKRNFPLILESPSPNQTSLYFCASSLSPRPSTAGANVLTFGAGSRLTVL.

The chain carries TRBV5-6 and TRBJ2-1; 12 bases map to TRBD2. Germline CDR1 reads SGHDT; CDR2 reads YYEEEE. The ends lost 1 base at V and 3 bases at J; junction bases unmatched: 8. CDR3 length: 18 residues. The CDR3 DNA reads as TGTGCCAGCAGCTTGCCGACTAGCGGGAGACGGTTCTACAATGAGCAGTTCTTC. This encodes CASSLPTSGRRFYNEQFF.

In this sample, this clone turned up once. The gene calls are TRBV14 and TRBJ2-1, with a weak D call TRBD1 (6 bases). The length of the CDR3 is 18 residues. Germline V gene sequence: CDR1 SGHDN, CDR2 FVKESK. Trimming stripped 1 base from V and 6 bases from J, with 22 bases between. The CDR3 region has the DNA TGTGCCAGCAGCCAAGGAGTGCACGACAGGACGAGTTCCAATGAGCAGTTCTTC. It codes for CASSQGVHDRTSSNEQFF. The whole variable domain, filled in from reference TRBV14 and TRBJ2-1, reads EAGVTQFPSHSVIEKGQTVTLRCDPISGHDNLYWYRRVMGKEIKFLLHFVKESKQDESGMPNNRFLAERTGGTYSTLKVQPAELEDSGVYFCASSQGVHDRTSSNEQFFGPGTRLTVL.

The chain has TRBV6-6 and TRBJ1-3; D not certain. CDR1 is MNHNY and CDR2 is SVGAGI in the germline V gene (reference sequence). Trimming pared 6 bases from V and 10 bases from J, leaving 10 bases between. This CDR3 region has 11 residues. The CDR3 DNA sequence: TGTGCCAGCAGGGGGAAAACAACCATATATTTT. Amino acids: CASRGKTTIYF.

The chain joins TRBV5-1 to TRBJ1-2, with 8 bases lining up with TRBD1. The CDR3 has 13 amino acids. CDR1 is SGHRS and CDR2 is YFSETQ in the germline V gene. V gave up 0 bases and J gave up 8 bases; unmatched junction bases: 3. The CDR3: CASSLESGGGYTF. The CDR3 bases are TGCGCCAGCAGCTTGGAGTCAGGGGGCGGCTACACCTTC.

This chain uses TRBV6-6 with TRBJ1-1, with no clear D. Germline V CDR1 and CDR2: MNHNY, SVGAGI (reference sequence). The CDR3 totals 13 residues. Trimming shortened V by 6 bases and J by 4 bases, and 12 bases separated the two germline ends. The CDR3 bases are TGTGCCAGCAGCCCGACATCGGGCACTGAAGCTTTCTTT. Its protein is CASSPTSGTEAFF.

CDR3 coding DNA: TGCGCCAGCAGCTTTCTCGCGGGGACTAGCGGGAGGGCCTCCAATGAGCAGTTCTTC. This encodes CASSFLAGTSGRASNEQFF. V and J are TRBV5-1 and TRBJ2-1, with 16 bases fitting TRBD2. The trim removed 2 bases at V and 6 bases at J, leaving 11 bases unmatched. This CDR3 has 19 residues. Germline CDR1 is SGHRS and CDR2 is YFSETQ.

CDR3 sequence: CASSRRVQETQYF. For the CDR3, the DNA is TGTGCCAGCAGCCGACGGGTCCAAGAGACCCAGTACTTC. The V and J genes are TRBV11-2 and TRBJ2-5; no definite D call. The CDR3 runs to 13 residues. V dropped 5 bases and J dropped 1 base, with 8 bases sitting between them. Germline lookup yields CDR1 SGHAT and CDR2 FQNNGV.

V usage is TRBV29-1 and J usage is TRBJ2-1; 9 nucleotides align to TRBD1. Trimming removed 5 bases from V and 5 bases from J; junction bases left unmatched: 4. The CDR3 is made up of 13 amino acids. Germline CDR1 and CDR2: SQVTM and ANQGSEA. In DNA form, the CDR3 reads TGCAGCGTTCCGGGACAGGGTAACAATGAGCAGTTCTTC. Its translation is CSVPGQGNNEQFF.